Listed below are T cell receptor beta chains from one sample, sequenced in a study of T cell responses to AZD1222 COVID-19 vaccine. Clones were read by immunoSEQ multiplex PCR, and TCRdb kept only the in-frame ones, dropping some. The repertoire holds 150,000 to 200,000 clones, approximately 90% seen once, with 1.3% in the top ten. The input for sequencing was peripheral blood, taken on day 0 of AZD1222 vaccination. Receptors were obtained from an adult in good health. Each CDR3 is given with its conserved first and last residue. D genes are given only for firm matches. A clone size is listed for some rows: how often the clone was seen (once, few, many), or a class if it is expanded.

>TRBV12-3/TRBV12-4|12|NA|TRBJ1-1|NA
TGTGCCAGCAGTGGAGATAACACTGAAGCTTTCTTT
CASSGDNTEAFF
>TRBV7-2|14|NA|TRBJ2-1|TRBD1
TGTGCCAGCAGCTCCAACAGGGGAGTGAATGAGCAGTTCTTC
CASSSNRGVNEQFF
>TRBV25-1|15|NA|TRBJ2-7|NA
TGTGCCAGCAAACCAGACGGCCATTTTTCCTACGAGCAGTACTTC
CASKPDGHFSYEQYF
>TRBV7-9|15|NA|TRBJ1-1|NA
TGTGCCAGCAGCCTCGCGGTAGGCGGGGCGGCTGAAGCTTTCTTT
CASSLAVGGAAEAFF
>TRBV5-4|18|NA|TRBJ2-2|TRBD1
TGTGCCAGCAGCTTTGGCGGAGTTTTTACAGGGGCTACCGGGGAGCTGTTTTTT
CASSFGGVFTGATGELFF
>TRBV3-1/TRBV3-2|14|NA|TRBJ1-4|NA
TGTGCCAGCAGCCAAGTTGAGGGACGCGAAAAACTGTTTTTT
CASSQVEGREKLFF
>TRBV28|20|NA|TRBJ1-3|TRBD1
TGTGCCAGCAGTTTAGAGAGACAGGGGCCCACATACAACTCTGGAAACACCATATATTTT
CASSLERQGPTYNSGNTIYF
>TRBV5-1|14|NA|TRBJ1-1|NA
TGCGCCAGCAGCTGGGGACGGAGGAACACTGAAGCTTTCTTT
CASSWGRRNTEAFF
>TRBV28|20|few|TRBJ1-4|TRBD1
TGTGCCAGCAGTCGGACAGGGGGCTATACTTTTTATGCAACTAATGAAAAACTGTTTTTT
CASSRTGGYTFYATNEKLFF
>TRBV5-6|15|NA|TRBJ1-5|TRBD1
TGTGCCAGCAGCTTCGGCAGGGGGATTGCTCAGCCCCAGCATTTT
CASSFGRGIAQPQHF
>TRBV2|17|NA|TRBJ2-7|TRBD1
TGTGCCAGCAGTAACCTTAGGGACAGGGACGTTCTTTACGAGCAGTACTTC
CASSNLRDRDVLYEQYF
>TRBV18|15|NA|TRBJ1-1|NA
TGTGCCAGCTCACCACGTATCACGGAGAACACTGAAGCTTTCTTT
CASSPRITENTEAFF
>TRBV6-1|18|NA|TRBJ1-1|TRBD1
TGTGCCAGCAGTGACGGACAGGGGGAGGGTAATGTGAACACTGAAGCTTTCTTT
CASSDGQGEGNVNTEAFF
>TRBV25-1|17|NA|TRBJ2-3|TRBD2
TGTGCCAGCAGTGAATATTGGCTAGCGGGGGGGTCAGATACGCAGTATTTT
CASSEYWLAGGSDTQYF
>TRBV7-9|15|NA|TRBJ1-3|NA
TGTGCCAGCAGCTTGTCCGGGTTGTCTGGAAACACCATATATTTT
CASSLSGLSGNTIYF
>TRBV19|18|NA|TRBJ2-2|NA
TGTGCCAGTAGTATAGTTGAATGGGGAGCCAAAAACACCGGGGAGCTGTTTTTT
CASSIVEWGAKNTGELFF
>TRBV5-5|15|once|TRBJ2-3|TRBD2
TGTGCCAGCAGCCGTCACCTAGCGGACACAGATACGCAGTATTTT
CASSRHLADTDTQYF
>TRBV30|14|NA|TRBJ2-7|NA
TGTGCCTGGAGTCCCCGGGGGCCCCCCTACGAGCAGTACTTC
CAWSPRGPPYEQYF
>TRBV5-4|16|once|TRBJ2-2|TRBD2
TGTGCCAGCAGCTGGGGACTAGCGGGAGGGACCGGGGAGCTGTTTTTT
CASSWGLAGGTGELFF
>TRBV7-8|19|NA|TRBJ2-5|TRBD2
TGTGCCAGCAGCTTAGTTCTGGGACTAGCCCGGAACCCCGAAGAGACCCAGTACTTC
CASSLVLGLARNPEETQYF
>TRBV30|13|NA|TRBJ1-6|NA
TGTGCCTGGAGTGCGCAGGGATTCTCACCCCTCCACTTT
CAWSAQGFSPLHF
>TRBV27|13|NA|TRBJ1-2|NA
TGTGCCAGCAGCACCCGGGACTCGGGAGGCTACACCTTC
CASSTRDSGGYTF
>TRBV6-6|15|NA|TRBJ1-5|TRBD1
TGTGCCAGCAGTCTCCGGGACAGTAGCAATCAGCCCCAGCATTTT
CASSLRDSSNQPQHF